This record concerns one TCR beta chain sequence. This clone was found a few times. Its antigen remains unidentified. The junction and the germline gene differ at one end; a read error may be behind it. The protocol used for the library was the immunoSEQ multiplex PCR assay. The multiplex PCR relied on a mix of 60 forward primers for TCR Vbeta segments and 13 reverse primers for TCR Jbeta segments. A multiplex PCR assay on genomic DNA amplified the CDR3 region of rearranged TCR beta genes. Amplified TCR beta libraries were sequenced as 87-base-pair reads on the Illumina HiSeq System. Concerning the study's data processing: In a later analysis, 77 million or so unique TCR beta chains were counted across the approximately 620 repertoires, and roughly 11 million of these chains were shared by at least two donors. Raw reads were error-corrected and collapsed into unique sequences by a nearest-neighbor algorithm in which closely related sequences were merged to remove PCR and sequencing errors. V, D and J gene segments were assigned by aligning CDR3 sequences to IMGT reference sequences. For a sequence to be retained, at least a six-nucleotide match to both a V gene segment and a J gene segment was required. Rearrangements were classified as productive when the CDR3 lacked stop codons and remained in frame with V and J, and all other rearrangements were classified as non-productive. CDR3 was defined by IMGT convention, running from the second conserved V-encoded cysteine to the conserved J-encoded phenylalanine. The earlier analysis of about 570 of the donors excluded any sequence lacking an unambiguous match to a single V gene segment. An earlier analysis of about 590 of the donors classified V segments as functional when productive rearrangements were above 56.7% and as segregating when the standard deviation between donors was above 5%. A statistical classification framework was built for diagnosing cytomegalovirus status from the catalog of TCR beta chain sequences. In a later analysis, TCR nucleotide sequences were compared against IMGT/GENE-DB human TR gene sequences so that V and J genes could be assigned. A later analysis assigned CDR3 sequences and most-parsimonious VDJ recombination scenarios with the TCRdist pipeline. In a later analysis, each TCR beta chain was defined by its CDR3 amino acid sequence together with its V-gene family, and reads lacking a unique V-gene family were excluded. To address suspected cross-contamination and a sequencing artifact, a later analysis removed a few hundred highly shared, low-generation-probability nucleotide sequences. A later analysis calculated a clonal expansion index for each public chain from normalized within-repertoire ranks of inferred template counts. In a later analysis, generation probabilities were computed using a VDJ recombination model fitted to out-of-frame rearrangements, and the results were checked against IGoR. In a later analysis, TCR-TCR, TCR-HLA and TCR-CMV co-occurrence was scored with hypergeometric tests, and a repertoire-size bias correction was applied to TCR pairs. To estimate false discovery rates, a later analysis permuted the HLA or CMV assignments 20 times. In a later analysis, co-occurring TCRs were grouped with DBSCAN, and TCRdist sequence similarity was added when clustering was performed within HLA-allele-positive subsets. Co-occurrence clustering excluded repertoires with fewer than 30,000 or more than 120,000 public chains, plus five with anomalous nucleotide sharing. The table comes from immuneACCESS by way of TCRdb, which keeps in-frame sequences with V and J called. Part of the clones is missing from these tables; in studies checked, under half for an unresolved V gene and the rest for unknown reasons. That table supplies the V and J calls and clone size; D and trimming were determined from the DNA. For this sample there are approximately 180,000 clones; approximately 12% appear just once. 7.8% of the sample is held by the ten biggest clonotypes.

The CDR3 sequence holds 15 residues, the cysteine and phenylalanine included. Solely the CDR3 DNA is kept, with 45 bases framed from the first base. According to the germline V gene, CDR1 reads SGHVS and CDR2 reads FQNEAQ. These data are taken from a study of cytomegalovirus exposure and HLA in healthy donors (dated by TCRdb to 2017 to 2019). Background for the entire study: In an earlier analysis of under 750 of the donors, 276 Gb of sequence data and roughly 100 million unique TCR beta sequences from approximately 180 million T cells were reported. The study combined high-throughput TCR immunosequencing, statistical association of individual TCRs with disease status, and machine learning to predict cytomegalovirus infection status. Besides the first cohort of more than 650 subjects, a separate validation cohort made up of roughly 130 different subjects was used. Of the roughly 400 genotyped donors, roughly 85% fell in the genetic ancestry cluster associated with self-reported Caucasian donors. Because of strong linkage in the cohort, five DR-DQ haplotypes were treated as single units for association and clustering. Class I and class II HLA loci were covered by the typing at four-digit resolution. To decide whether each TCR beta V gene segment behaved as functional or pseudogenic, an earlier analysis of 587 of the donors relied on high-throughput TCR beta sequencing. An early release covering some 640 HLA-typed donors comprised 250 to 350 gigabases of sequencing data and roughly 85 million unique TCR sequences. In a later genetic analysis, genome-wide SNP genotypes for 398 of the 666 donors were used, and that subset was treated as a discovery cohort. Rather than using new phenotypic data, the later analysis identified candidate immune exposures from TCR beta sequences and from how often those sequences occurred across donors. The study was designed to test whether signatures of past pathogen exposure could be identified by cataloging public T cell receptors. The study profiled the T cell repertoires of 550 to 700 subjects by immunosequencing and related them to cytomegalovirus serostatus. Typing coverage differed by locus: A, B, C, DRB1 and DQB1 were typed in roughly 629-630 donors, DQA1 in 500 to 550, DPA1 in around 580, and DPB1 in around 490. A later analysis re-analyzed previously published TCR beta repertoires from 660 or so donors and added high-resolution HLA genotyping to study TCR occurrence patterns. Donor age, sex, ethnicity and CMV serostatus were compiled together with the repertoire data. Among about 400 genotyped donors of the cohort, an average of roughly 230,000 unique TCR beta nucleotide sequences was sequenced per donor, of which about 19% were non-productive. Every discovery cohort repertoire had been produced on one sequencing platform.

Study-level results and caveats: A group of highly shared sequence variants was considered likely to be a technical artifact of the sequencing pipeline. According to a later analysis, most CMV-associated TCR beta chains appeared to be HLA-restricted, and the HLA associations seemed to be driven largely by CMV exposure. A further reported finding was that TCR beta sequences accurately predicted the HLA-A and HLA-B alleles for most subjects in the first cohort. The earlier analysis of 587 of the donors excluded some 16 rarely observed V segments, including chromosome 9 orphons, because counts were too low. In a later genetic analysis, fewer N-insertions in productive TCRs were reported among donors in an Asian-associated ancestry cluster than the roughly 710-donor mean. A total of 164 TCR beta chains were listed by the study as associated with cytomegalovirus. CMV serostatus was the only immune exposure information available for the cohort. Assigning TCR associations to individual alleles was difficult when HLA alleles, especially DR and DQ, strongly co-occurred. Only TCR beta chains were sequenced in this cohort, and the absence of alpha or paired-chain data limited detectable features. A few of the identified cytomegalovirus-associated TCR beta chains were confirmed in vitro to be specific for cytomegalovirus antigens. Correlated functional status among segregating V segments might reflect linkage disequilibrium, but an unknown experimental factor could not be ruled out. Compared with equally common non-associated chains, HLA-associated TCR beta chains in a later analysis were more clonally expanded and had lower generation probabilities. In a later analysis, several top co-occurrence clusters were reported to appear linked to parvovirus B19, influenza, CMV and Epstein-Barr virus. Because HLA typing was missing for some donors at each locus, association tests included only the typed subset. V-gene and J-gene trimming of TCR beta chains was associated with a missense DCLRE1C variant in a later genetic analysis, and the association was replicated in an independent cohort. Most TCR sequences were seen in very few donors, while some public TCRs were found in many individuals. Specific HLA alleles were associated with around 18,000 TCR beta sequences at a false discovery rate of 0.05 in a later analysis. Roughly uniform sequencing depth across donors was assumed in presence/absence analyses, although this assumption may not hold. In a later analysis, the rate of TCR association differed among HLA loci, with DRB1 alleles having the most associated TCRs and HLA-C alleles having the fewest. The authors suggested that the approach could potentially be generalized to other disease states and immunological phenotypes. Some IMGT-functional V segments, including TRBV6-2 and TRBV6-3, could not be told apart with the 87-base-pair reads, so those segments were excluded. In both the original and validation cohorts, the classifier was reported to diagnose cytomegalovirus status with high specificity and sensitivity. An earlier analysis of some 590 of the donors showed that most TCR beta V segments appeared in productive rearrangements either about 90% or about 30% of the time, which broadly matched IMGT annotations.

In total, 600 or so healthy bone marrow donors made up the cohort. Cohort members were all nominally healthy when sampled, although unrecorded immune exposures were likely present. The donor was CMV seropositive and belonged to the group of more than 250 seropositive cohort members. A peripheral blood sample was provided by each donor, and peripheral blood mononuclear cells were used for TCR beta sequencing. Genomic DNA was extracted from the blood cell samples with the Qiagen DNeasy Blood Extraction Kit. The sample was PBMCs. The V and J genes are TRBV7-8 and TRBJ2-1; 8 bases in the junction line up with TRBD2. This receptor was identified in a man aged 45-65 years in good health and CMV-seropositive. For the CDR3, the sequence is CASRLAGGLYNEQFF. The DNA reads TGTGCCAGCCGCTTGGCGGGGGGACTATACAATGAGCAGTTCTTC.